Listed here are 32 T cell receptor beta chains from one sample, sequenced in a study of T-cell reconstitution after alpha-beta-depleted transplantation in children. During its preparation, the TCRbeta library received unique molecular identifiers. MiXCR, run by TCRdb on the PCR reads, gives a single entry per CDR3 protein. Seen here are 300,000 to 350,000 distinct CDR3 sequences, 15% to 20% observed once, and the top ten hold roughly 41%. This material consisted of PBMCs, mostly from graft donor cells, taken 360 days after TCRalphabeta/CD19-depleted stem cell transplant. These receptors were obtained from a male patient aged 2-15 years who had a stem cell transplant for acute lymphoblastic leukemia, so the T cells may come from the graft donor.

This clonotype has a handful of counts. The junction shows a germline mismatch at one end, possibly a read error. The chain links TRBV28 to TRBJ1-2; TRBD1 matches 9 bases. Per germline, CDR1 MDHEN and CDR2 SYDVKM. CDR3 length equals 17 residues. The CDR3 sequence: CASSLSGTGLWLRGYTF. In nucleotides, the CDR3 is TGTGCCAGCAGCTTATCCGGGACAGGGTTATGGCTGCGGGGCTACACCTTC.

The chain carries TRBV14 and TRBJ2-1, with 7 bases aligning to TRBD2. The germline CDR1 and CDR2 sequences are SGHDN and FVKESK. The CDR3 loop spans 15 amino acids. V was pared by 3 bases and J by 7 bases, with 9 bases of the junction left unmatched. The CDR3 here is CASSQIGTIPNEQFF. CDR3 DNA sequence: TGTGCCAGCAGCCAGATCGGGACTATCCCTAATGAGCAGTTCTTC.

This clonotype was detected many times. The gene calls are TRBV10-3 and TRBJ2-7; 7 bases map to TRBD2. From germline, CDR1 is ENHRY and CDR2 SYGVKD. Trimming at V came to 2 bases and at J to 2 bases, leaving 9 bases not matched to a gene. The CDR3 sequence is 16 residues long. The CDR3 DNA is TGTGCCATCAGTGAGATTATACGCGGACTAGCCTACGAGCAGTACTTC. Residues: CAISEIIRGLAYEQYF.

This clonotype was found many times. The V gene is TRBV7-9, the J gene TRBJ2-3; D is undetermined. This CDR3 has 14 residues. V was pared by 5 bases and J by 4 bases, with 13 bases between. Germline lookup yields CDR1 SEHNR and CDR2 FQNEAQ (reference sequence). CDR3 protein: CASSPFAFADTQYF. CDR3 in DNA: TGTGCCAGCAGCCCTTTTGCGTTTGCAGATACGCAGTATTTT.

This clonotype has at least ten counts. This chain connects TRBV12-3 or TRBV12-4 to TRBJ2-7; 7 positions match TRBD1. Trimming took 4 bases from V and 0 from J; bases not matched to a gene: 6. The CDR3 totals 15 residues. CDR3 sequence reads: CASSSLGTASYEQYF. In DNA form, the CDR3 reads TGTGCCAGCAGTTCCTTAGGGACAGCCTCCTACGAGCAGTACTTC.

Only a few counts were recorded for this clonotype. The rearrangement joins TRBV4-1 to TRBJ2-3; D is undetermined. The CDR3 sequence is 18 residues long. V was pared by 0 bases and J by 2 bases, with 18 bases between. The germline CDR1 and CDR2 sequences are MGHRA and YSYEKL. The CDR3 DNA reads TGCGCCAGCAGCCAAGACCGGGTTGAAGAATGGATCACAGATACGCAGTATTTT. Translation gives CASSQDRVEEWITDTQYF.

This clonotype occurred a few times. V usage is TRBV6-5 and J usage is TRBJ2-7, with D hard to call. Germline V lookup: CDR1 MNHEY, CDR2 SVGAGI. Between the trimmed V and J ends, which lost 2 bases and 4 bases, there was a span of 12 bases. The CDR3 is made up of 14 amino acids. CDR3 DNA: TGTGCCAGCAGTTACGGGTCGGGCGGTTACGAGCAGTACTTC. It is translated as CASSYGSGGYEQYF.

This clonotype was recorded a few times. The chain combines TRBV7-2 with TRBJ2-7; TRBD2 might be the D (5 bases). V shed 10 bases and J shed 0 bases, with 16 bases lying between them. The germline gives CDR1 SGHTA, CDR2 FQGNSA. The CDR3 is made up of 14 amino acids. CDR3 DNA sequence: TGTGCCACCGCAAGAGGACTCAGCTCCTACGAGCAGTACTTC. The encoded protein is CATARGLSSYEQYF.

This clonotype was observed a few times. The chain is built from TRBV4-1 and TRBJ1-2; no definite D call. This CDR3 spans 16 amino acids. Per the germline V gene, CDR1 is MGHRA and CDR2 is YSYEKL. Trimming removed 3 bases from V and 0 bases from J, with 14 bases in between. The CDR3 spells CASSQASDGPNYGYTF. In DNA, the CDR3 is TGCGCCAGCAGCCAGGCTTCGGACGGCCCTAACTATGGCTACACCTTC.

This clonotype was picked up many times. The chain links TRBV5-1 to TRBJ2-7; no firm D call. The CDR3 runs to 17 residues. Germline CDR1 SGHRS, CDR2 YFSETQ. Deletions cut 1 base from V and 0 bases from J, with 17 bases between. This CDR3 is CASSLLSDVQSSYEQYF. In DNA form, the CDR3 reads TGCGCCAGCAGCTTGTTGTCTGACGTCCAGAGCTCCTACGAGCAGTACTTC.

In its sample, this clonotype was seen many times. The V gene is TRBV4-2, the J gene TRBJ2-7; weak D call: TRBD1 (6 bases). Germline V gene sequence: CDR1 LGHNA, CDR2 YNFKEQ. The CDR3 is 16 amino acids. V lost 0 bases to trimming and J lost 0 bases, with 12 bases between them. The CDR3: CASSQDGGPSSYEQYF. For the CDR3, the DNA is TGTGCCAGCAGCCAAGATGGGGGCCCTAGCTCCTACGAGCAGTACTTC.

The chain recombines TRBV12-3 or TRBV12-4 with TRBJ2-4; a weak D match, TRBD1 (6 bases). This CDR3 has 14 residues. The V end was cut by 5 bases, the J end by 0 bases, with 8 bases between. The CDR3 nucleotides read TGTGCCAGCAGTCGCAGGGGAGCCAAAAACATTCAGTACTTC. Its translation: CASSRRGAKNIQYF.

The chain has TRBV12-3 or TRBV12-4 and TRBJ2-6; D remains unclear. There are 15 residues in the CDR3. Trimming pared 4 bases from V and 0 bases from J, leaving 7 bases between. The CDR3 loop reads CASSSVSSGANVLTF. CDR3 DNA: TGTGCCAGCAGTTCAGTGAGCTCTGGGGCCAACGTCCTGACTTTC.

The chain is built from TRBV10-3 and TRBJ2-1; D might be TRBD2 (5 bases). Germline lookup yields CDR1 ENHRY and CDR2 SYGVKD. Trimming removed 10 bases at V and 11 bases at J, with 21 bases between. The CDR3 is 13 amino acids. CDR3 in amino acids: CASGPPPPEKQFF. CDR3 DNA: TGTGCCAGCGGGCCCCCTCCGCCGGAAAAGCAGTTCTTC.

As DNA, the CDR3 is TGTGCCAGCAGTCCTCTGCGCGGCACAGATACGCAGTATTTT. Its protein is CASSPLRGTDTQYF. The V call is TRBV28, the J call TRBJ2-3; D uncertain. V shed 5 bases and J shed 1 base, with 10 bases lying between them. In germline, CDR1 is MDHEN, CDR2 SYDVKM. This CDR3 is built from 14 residues.

The genes are TRBV5-5 and TRBJ2-7; 7 bases are a match to TRBD1. CDR3 length: 15 residues. Germline values: CDR1 SGHKS, CDR2 YYEKEE (reference sequence). After removal of 4 bases from V and 1 base from J, the junction contained 8 bases not matched to a gene. The CDR3 loop is CASSLIGQVSYEQYF. The CDR3 DNA reads TGTGCCAGCAGCCTAATTGGACAGGTATCCTACGAGCAGTACTTC.

The V call is TRBV12-3 or TRBV12-4, the J call TRBJ2-7; D is possibly TRBD1 or TRBD2 (6 bases each). Trimming left V 5 bases short and J 4 bases short, with 21 bases between. The CDR3 is 16 amino acids. The CDR3 DNA reads as TGTGCCAGCAGTCCGGGGGCGGGAAAAGTCATTTACGAGCAGTACTTC. This codes for CASSPGAGKVIYEQYF.

This clonotype occurred many times. The chain links TRBV29-1 to TRBJ2-1, with 14 bases that match TRBD2. This CDR3 is 15 amino acids long. V gave up 7 bases and J gave up 4 bases; unmatched junction bases: 6. Germline values: CDR1 SQVTM, CDR2 ANQGSEA. The CDR3 region is CSARLAGGPYNEQFF. The DNA for the CDR3 is TGCAGCGCCAGACTAGCGGGAGGGCCTTACAATGAGCAGTTCTTC.

This clonotype occurred a few times. The V gene is TRBV27, the J gene TRBJ2-7, with D unclear. Germline V lookup: CDR1 MNHEY, CDR2 SMNVEV (reference sequence). Trimming stripped 10 bases from V and 0 bases from J, with 13 bases between. The length of the CDR3 is 13 residues. In nucleotides, the CDR3 is TGTGCCACCACGGGCGGCCCCTCCTACGAGCAGTACTTC. Protein product: CATTGGPSYEQYF.

The sample holds many counts of this clonotype. This chain connects TRBV20-1 to TRBJ2-5, with D possibly TRBD2 on 5 matching bases. The CDR3 contains 12 residues. Germline V CDR1 and CDR2: DFQATT, SNEGSKA (reference sequence). Trimming cost V 4 bases and J 5 bases, with 11 bases left between them. In DNA, the CDR3 is TGCAGTGCTATGGGTGGCGGGGAGACCCAGTACTTC. Translation: CSAMGGGETQYF.

This clonotype was recorded at least ten times. The V gene is TRBV4-2, the J gene TRBJ2-3; D tentatively reads TRBD1 or TRBD2 (6 bases each). Deletions cut 4 bases from V and 3 bases from J, with 11 bases between. CDR1 and CDR2 from the germline V gene are LGHNA and YNFKEQ. CDR3 length: 14 amino acids. This CDR3 is CASSPGAETDTQYF. The CDR3, as DNA: TGTGCCAGCAGCCCGGGGGCGGAGACAGATACGCAGTATTTT.

There are a few counts of this clonotype. The V and J genes are TRBV21-1 and TRBJ2-2; TRBD1, the table's D call, was not compared with the DNA. TRBV21-1 is a known pseudogene. The CDR3 runs 14 residues. The CDR3 coding sequence is TGTGCCAGCAGCCCCCAGGGGGACTGTGGGGAGCTGTTTTTT. It yields the protein CASSPQGDCGELFF.

The J gene is TRBJ2-2, the V gene TRBV4-2, with D tentatively TRBD2 (6 bases). Looked up from germline, CDR1 is LGHNA and CDR2 is YNFKEQ. Trimming took 4 bases from V and 0 from J, leaving 9 bases between them. The CDR3 length is 15 residues. CDR3: CASSPRLANTGELFF. The CDR3 DNA sequence: TGTGCCAGCAGCCCTCGACTAGCGAACACCGGGGAGCTGTTTTTT.

There are a few counts of this clonotype. The J gene is TRBJ2-2, the V gene TRBV6-5; no reliable D call. Germline assignment: CDR1 MNHEY and CDR2 SVGAGI. With 2 bases removed from V and 7 bases from J, the gap between germline ends came to 11 bases. The CDR3 runs 14 residues. The CDR3 nucleotides read TGTGCCAGCAGTTACCCTCCGCTTGGCGGGGAGCTGTTTTTT. Residues: CASSYPPLGGELFF.

In its sample, this clonotype was seen a few times. The rearrangement uses TRBV18 and TRBJ2-4, with 11 bases fitting TRBD2. J was trimmed by 3 bases and V by 3 bases; bases with no gene match: 4. There are 16 residues in the CDR3. The germline V gene encodes CDR1 KGHSH and CDR2 LQKENI. CDR3 loop: CASSPLAGGGKNIQYF. In DNA, the CDR3 is TGTGCCAGCTCACCCCTAGCGGGAGGCGGCAAAAACATTCAGTACTTC.

This rearrangement joins TRBV9 to TRBJ2-4; 7 bases map to TRBD1. This CDR3 comprises 15 residues. V lost 3 bases, J lost 10 bases, and 13 bases stayed unmatched. Germline CDR1 is SGDLS and CDR2 is YYNGEE. CDR3 nucleotides: TGTGCCAGCAGCGGCCCCCGGGACAGAGAGGGGATTCAGTACTTC. Its translation is CASSGPRDREGIQYF.

This clonotype was counted between two and nine times. The chain is built from TRBV7-8 and TRBJ2-5; 13 bases are a match to TRBD2. CDR1 is SGHVS, CDR2 FQNEAQ, per germline. The J segment lost 4 bases and the V segment lost 1 base, leaving 15 bases of the junction unmatched. This CDR3 region has 20 residues. DNA of the CDR3: TGTGCCAGCAGCTTAGGGCGTGCACTAGCGGGAGGGCCTAGGAGAGAGACCCAGTACTTC. Translating gives CASSLGRALAGGPRRETQYF. Combining the CDR3 with reference TRBV7-8 and TRBJ2-5 gives the whole variable domain GAGVSQSPRYKVAKRGQDVALRCDPISGHVSLFWYQQALGQGPEFLTYFQNEAQLDKSGLPSDRFFAERPEGSVSTLKIQRTQQEDSAVYLCASSLGRALAGGPRRETQYFGPGTRLLVL.

This clonotype was detected many times. This chain uses TRBV5-1 with TRBJ2-5; 13 bases are shared with TRBD2. This CDR3 has 18 residues. Germline-derived CDR1 and CDR2 are SGHRS and YFSETQ. V lost 0 bases and J lost 5; bases outside the gene matches: 10. CDR3 DNA: TGCGCCAGCAGCTTGGGGACTAGCGGGAGACCGCCGCGGGAGACCCAGTACTTC. It codes for CASSLGTSGRPPRETQYF.

This clonotype was counted a few times. This chain connects TRBV5-1 to TRBJ1-6; possible D gene TRBD1, 6 bases. The CDR3 loop spans 13 amino acids. Germline V gives CDR1 SGHRS, CDR2 YFSETQ. The ends were cut back, 7 bases at V and 7 bases at J, with 12 bases in the middle. The CDR3 DNA is TGCGCCAGCCGGGACACGGAGAATTCACCCCTCCACTTT. This translates into CASRDTENSPLHF.

V gene TRBV11-3 combines with J gene TRBJ2-3; D might be TRBD2 (5 bases). Trimming shortened V by 5 bases and J by 5 bases, and 14 bases separated the two germline ends. The CDR3 contains 14 residues. The germline V gene encodes CDR1 SGHNT and CDR2 YENEEA. The CDR3 here is CASSQHAGIDTQYF. DNA of the CDR3: TGTGCCAGCAGCCAGCACGCCGGGATAGATACGCAGTATTTT.

The chain is built from TRBV28 and TRBJ2-1, with 13 bases identical to TRBD2. This CDR3 has 13 amino acids. From germline, CDR1 is MDHEN and CDR2 SYDVKM. Trimming took 9 bases from V and 8 from J; bases not matched to a gene: 4. CDR3 loop: CASKTSGRDEQFF. Here the CDR3 DNA reads TGTGCCAGTAAAACTAGCGGGAGGGATGAGCAGTTCTTC.

The rearrangement joins TRBV7-6 to TRBJ2-3; 8 bases align to TRBD1. Germline V CDR1 and CDR2: SGHVS, FNYEAQ. This CDR3 spans 15 amino acids. J gave up 1 base and V 5 bases, and 5 bases lay outside the gene matches. CDR3 nucleotides: TGTGCCAGCAGCGCGCCGGGACAGGGCACAGATACGCAGTATTTT. This translates into CASSAPGQGTDTQYF.